These 8 T cell receptor beta chains were all obtained from the same sample, sequenced in a study of T cell repertoires in cytomegalovirus infection. TCRdb reanalysed the reads using MiXCR and keeps one entry per CDR3 protein. Here the sample spans some 350,000 distinct CDR3 sequences, approximately 32% being singletons. Their antigens remain unidentified. The sequencing here drew on cultured PBMCs, taken from culture after CMV antigen stimulation. These TCRs come from a human donor in good health (CMV status not recorded). Some clones in this sample may be carry-over from other donors' samples.

In its sample, this clonotype was seen many times. The J gene is TRBJ2-6, the V gene TRBV7-3, with 7 bases that match TRBD2. CDR1 is SGHTA, CDR2 FQGTGA, per germline. The length of the CDR3 is 17 residues. Trimming removed 2 bases from V and 1 base from J; junction bases left unmatched: 5. DNA of the CDR3: TGTGCCAGCAGCTTAGGGGGGGGATGGTCTGGGGCCAACGTCCTGACTTTC. This gives the protein CASSLGGGWSGANVLTF.

This clonotype was detected many times. This sequence joins TRBV11-1 and TRBJ2-3; tentatively, D is TRBD2 (5 bases). Germline loops: CDR1 SGHAT, CDR2 FQDESV (reference sequence). V lost 5 bases and J lost 9, with 21 bases in between. The CDR3 contains 15 residues. CDR3 DNA sequence: TGTGCCAGCAGCCAAAATCCGGGCCGACTACCCACGCAGTATTTT. It specifies CASSQNPGRLPTQYF.

The chain carries TRBV7-8 and TRBJ1-3; 9 positions match TRBD1. CDR1 and CDR2 (germline): SGHVS, FQNEAQ. After removal of 5 bases from V and 3 bases from J, the junction contained 5 bases not matched to a gene. CDR3 size: 15 residues. CDR3 DNA sequence: TGTGCCAGCAGCGCGCGACAGGGGGTTGGAAACACCATATATTTT. Translating gives CASSARQGVGNTIYF.

This clonotype was found many times. V usage is TRBV7-3 and J usage is TRBJ2-1; 9 bases agree with TRBD2. This CDR3 has 15 residues. CDR1 is SGHTA and CDR2 is FQGTGA in the germline V gene. The V gene end was trimmed by 5 bases and the J gene end by 8 bases; junction bases not matched to a gene: 10. The CDR3 sequence: CASSQLAGANDEQFF. In DNA form, the CDR3 reads TGTGCCAGCAGCCAGTTAGCGGGAGCGAATGATGAGCAGTTCTTC.

This clonotype was seen once. In nucleotides, the CDR3 is TGTGCCAGCAGTTCCTCTGGGGTCTATGAGCAGTACTTC. This translates into CASSSSGVYEQYF. V usage is TRBV27 and J usage is TRBJ2-7; D unresolved. The CDR3 runs 13 residues. Germline CDR1 is MNHEY and CDR2 is SMNVEV (reference sequence). V lost 4 bases to trimming and J lost 7 bases, with 14 bases between them.

The chain combines TRBV7-8 with TRBJ2-4; D unresolved. The CDR3 contains 14 residues. V lost 1 base, J lost 3 bases, and 7 bases lay in between. CDR1 is SGHVS, CDR2 FQNEAQ, per germline. CDR3 in amino acids: CASSLGVDKNIQYF. Written as DNA, the CDR3 is TGTGCCAGCAGCTTAGGGGTAGACAAAAACATTCAGTACTTC.

The chain links TRBV9 to TRBJ2-3; D remains ambiguous. V lost 3 bases, J lost 0 bases, and 5 bases lay in between. The length of the CDR3 is 13 residues. The V gene's germline CDR1 is SGDLS and CDR2 YYNGEE. CDR3 in amino acids: CASSALSTDTQYF. DNA for the CDR3: TGTGCCAGCAGCGCACTCAGCACAGATACGCAGTATTTT.

CDR3 residues: CASRSGTSLIISYNEQFF. CDR3 DNA sequence: TGTGCCAGCAGATCCGGGACTAGCCTTATAATCTCCTACAATGAGCAGTTCTTC. The chain links TRBV12-3 or TRBV12-4 to TRBJ2-1; 9 bases fit TRBD2. The V and J ends lost 6 bases and 0 bases, in that order; junction bases with no gene match: 12. There are 18 residues in the CDR3.